The next 26 T cell receptor beta chains were all read from a single sample in a study of T-cell reconstitution after alpha-beta-depleted transplantation in children. Unique molecular identifiers were built into the TCRbeta library. TCRdb ran MiXCR on the PCR reads and lists one entry per CDR3 protein. The table lists about 300,000 distinct CDR3 sequences, around 10% of them singletons. This material consisted of PBMCs, taken before TCRalphabeta/CD19-depleted stem cell transplant. The receptor source for this set is a boy less than two years old with acute myeloid leukemia, due to receive a stem cell transplant.

About this clonotype itself: A read error may explain this, as a much larger clone is one base away. The gene calls are TRBV18 and TRBJ2-1; tentatively, D is TRBD1 or TRBD2 (5 bases each). The CDR3 spans 15 residues. Looked up from germline, CDR1 is KGHSH and CDR2 is LQKENI. The chain's CDR3 is CASSPGTYSYNQQFF. Here the CDR3 DNA reads TGTGCCAGCTCACCTGGGACCTACTCCTACAATCAGCAGTTCTTC. Full variable domain (outside the CDR3, taken from reference TRBV18 and TRBJ2-1): NAGVMQNPRHLVRRRGQEARLRCSPMKGHSHVYWYRQLPEEGLKFMVYLQKENIIDESGMPKERFSAEFPKEGPSILRIQQVVRGDSAAYFCASSPGTYSYNQQFFGPGTRLTVL.

This clonotype has a count of ten or more. The CDR3 is CSARDVGDRSTDTQYF. The DNA for the CDR3 is TGCAGTGCTAGAGATGTTGGGGACAGGAGCACAGATACGCAGTATTTT. This chain connects TRBV20-1 to TRBJ2-3, with TRBD1 matching 8 bases. The length of the CDR3 is 16 residues. Germline loops: CDR1 DFQATT, CDR2 SNEGSKA (reference sequence). J lost 0 bases, V lost 0 bases, and 5 bases had no gene match.

The rearrangement uses TRBV12-3 or TRBV12-4 and TRBJ2-7; D might be TRBD1 (6 bases). The CDR3 covers 14 residues. Trimming removed 6 bases at V and 0 bases at J, with 12 bases between. In nucleotides, the CDR3 is TGTGCCAGCAGCTTCCAGGGGATCTCCTACGAGCAGTACTTC. Protein sequence: CASSFQGISYEQYF.

This clonotype has ten or more counts. This chain connects TRBV20-1 to TRBJ2-5; a weak D match, TRBD2 (5 bases). Germline loops: CDR1 DFQATT, CDR2 SNEGSKA (reference sequence). V gave up 0 bases and J gave up 5 bases, with 10 bases separating them. The length of the CDR3 is 13 residues. CDR3 protein: CSARDGGRETQYF. CDR3 nucleotides: TGCAGTGCTAGAGATGGAGGTCGTGAGACCCAGTACTTC.

This clonotype was observed many times. The V and J genes are TRBV29-1 and TRBJ2-1; 13 nucleotides align to TRBD2. Germline-derived CDR1 and CDR2 are SQVTM and ANQGSEA. V was clipped by 7 bases and J by 8 bases; unmatched bases: 8. The CDR3 is made up of 14 amino acids. The CDR3 region has the DNA TGCAGCGGCTATCCGGGACTAGCGGGGCATGAGCAGTTCTTC. Translated: CSGYPGLAGHEQFF.

This clonotype showed up many times. V gene TRBV10-3 combines with J gene TRBJ1-2; TRBD1 matches 10 bases. CDR1 is ENHRY and CDR2 is SYGVKD in the germline V gene. The CDR3 length is 17 residues. V shed 1 base, J shed 0 bases, and the junction held 5 bases outside the gene matches. The CDR3: CAISEYPGQGSNYGYTF. CDR3 in DNA: TGTGCCATCAGTGAGTACCCGGGACAGGGGTCTAACTATGGCTACACCTTC.

The table lists this clonotype with many counts. This sequence joins TRBV29-1 and TRBJ1-5; possible D gene TRBD1, 6 bases. The CDR3 spans 13 residues. Germline V gene sequence: CDR1 SQVTM, CDR2 ANQGSEA. The germline V and J ends were trimmed by 3 bases and 7 bases, with 13 bases remaining between them. The CDR3 spells CSVEKVRGQPQHF. The CDR3 DNA reads TGCAGCGTTGAGAAGGTTAGGGGGCAGCCCCAGCATTTT.

This clonotype was picked up many times. V is TRBV5-1 and J is TRBJ1-2, with D possibly matching TRBD1 (5 bases). Germline V gene sequence: CDR1 SGHRS, CDR2 YFSETQ. Trimming cost V 0 bases and J 0 bases, with 6 bases left between them. This CDR3 spans 14 amino acids. The CDR3 DNA reads as TGCGCCAGCAGCTTGGAGGGGACTAACTATGGCTACACCTTC. It specifies CASSLEGTNYGYTF.

This chain connects TRBV5-1 to TRBJ1-6; D is possibly TRBD1 (6 bases). CDR1 is SGHRS, CDR2 YFSETQ, per germline. Trimming removed 6 bases at V and 5 bases at J, with 15 bases between. The CDR3 consists of 15 residues. CDR3 nucleotides: TGCGCCAGCATGATGGGACAATTCAATAATTCACCCCTCCACTTT. It codes for CASMMGQFNNSPLHF. Based on the CDR3 plus reference TRBV5-1 and TRBJ1-6, the full variable domain is KAGVTQTPRYLIKTRGQQVTLSCSPISGHRSVSWYQQTPGQGLQFLFEYFSETQRNKGNFPGRFSGRQFSNSRSEMNVSTLELGDSALYLCASMMGQFNNSPLHFGNGTRLTVT.

This clonotype has a count of ten or more. The chain has TRBV28 and TRBJ2-1; D is unclear. V lost 7 bases and J 3 bases, leaving 13 bases between the germline ends. The germline V gene has CDR1 MDHEN and CDR2 SYDVKM. The CDR3 is made up of 14 amino acids. As DNA, the CDR3 is TGTGCCAGCACCTTAAAACTATTCTACAATGAGCAGTTCTTC. This sequence encodes CASTLKLFYNEQFF.

This clonotype has a count of ten or more. This chain connects TRBV24-1 to TRBJ1-2; TRBD1 might be the D (6 bases). This CDR3 contains 13 residues. CDR1 KGHDR and CDR2 SFDVKD come from the germline V gene. The germline V and J ends were trimmed by 1 base and 8 bases, with 10 bases remaining between them. The CDR3 region has the DNA TGTGCCACCAGTGATTTAACAGGGAGAGGCTACACCTTC. It codes for CATSDLTGRGYTF.

This clonotype was counted between two and nine times. V and J are TRBV7-2 and TRBJ2-6, with TRBD1 as a possible D gene (6 bases). The germline V and J ends were trimmed by 5 bases and 0 bases, with 8 bases remaining between them. Germline V gene lookup returns CDR1 SGHTA and CDR2 FQGNSA. The CDR3 contains 15 residues. The CDR3 is CASSGRGSGANVLTF. Here the CDR3 DNA reads TGTGCCAGCAGCGGCAGGGGCTCTGGGGCCAACGTCCTGACTTTC.

This clonotype was observed at least ten times. The chain carries TRBV28 and TRBJ2-7, with D perhaps matching TRBD2 (6 bases). Per germline, CDR1 MDHEN and CDR2 SYDVKM. This CDR3 spans 14 amino acids. V lost 3 bases and J 1 base, leaving 10 bases between the germline ends. The CDR3 is CASSLYGGSYEQYF. The CDR3 DNA reads as TGTGCCAGCAGTTTGTACGGGGGTTCCTACGAGCAGTACTTC. Supplemented by reference TRBV28 and TRBJ2-7, the full variable domain reads DVKVTQSSRYLVKRTGEKVFLECVQDMDHENMFWYRQDPGLGLRLIYFSYDVKMKEKGDIPEGYSVSREKKERFSLILESASTNQTSMYLCASSLYGGSYEQYFGPGTRLTVT.

In this sample, this clonotype turned up many times. The chain employs TRBV6-2 or TRBV6-3 and TRBJ2-3; D uncertain. CDR1 MNHEY and CDR2 SVGEGT come from the germline V gene. The CDR3 contains 18 residues. V was pared by 0 bases and J by 0 bases, with 16 bases between. Here the CDR3 reads CASSYSSMGSFSTDTQYF. For the CDR3, the DNA is TGTGCCAGCAGTTACTCGAGCATGGGGTCCTTTAGCACAGATACGCAGTATTTT.

There are a few counts of this clonotype. The chain joins TRBV23-1 to TRBJ2-2; the D is unclear. TRBV23-1 is an ORF; its function is uncertain. V was trimmed by 3 bases and J by 0 bases, leaving 17 bases between them. The CDR3 is 18 residues long. Here the CDR3 DNA reads TGCGCCAGCAGTCAGCGGATAAAACTGGGCTCGAACACCGGGGAGCTGTTTTTT. Protein sequence: CASSQRIKLGSNTGELFF.

A single count supports this clonotype. This may be a read error: a much more frequent sequence differs by one nucleotide. The V and J genes are TRBV5-1 and TRBJ2-2; D tentatively fits TRBD1 or TRBD2 (5 bases each). Per the germline V gene, CDR1 is SGHRS and CDR2 is YFSETQ. This CDR3 is 14 amino acids long. The CDR3 here is CASWAGRNTGDLFF. Written as DNA, the CDR3 is TGCGCCAGCTGGGCGGGCCGGAACACCGGGGACCTGTTTTTT. Complete variable domain (other parts from reference TRBV5-1 and TRBJ2-2): KAGVTQTPRYLIKTRGQQVTLSCSPISGHRSVSWYQQTPGQGLQFLFEYFSETQRNKGNFPGRFSGRQFSNSRSEMNVSTLELGDSALYLCASWAGRNTGDLFFGEGSRLTVL.

This clonotype was seen ten or more times. This chain links TRBV6-1 with TRBJ2-3, with 11 bases identical to TRBD2. Germline CDR1 MNHNS, CDR2 SASEGT. The trim removed 7 bases at V and 4 bases at J, leaving 4 bases unmatched. The CDR3 consists of 14 residues. The CDR3 DNA follows: TGTGCCAGCACTCCTAGCGGGGGGCCAGATACGCAGTATTTT. Its translation is CASTPSGGPDTQYF.

This clonotype was detected ten times or more. The chain is built from TRBV7-8 and TRBJ1-5; D is unclear. The germline V gene has CDR1 SGHVS and CDR2 FQNEAQ. This CDR3 has 16 residues. V gave up 0 bases and J gave up 0 bases, with 9 bases separating them. The CDR3 nucleotides read TGTGCCAGCAGCTTAGCTCTGGGATTTAGCAATCAGCCCCAGCATTTT. It encodes CASSLALGFSNQPQHF.

In the case of this clonotype: A much larger clone lies one base from this, so it may be a read error. The V call is TRBV25-1, the J call TRBJ2-3; D not resolved. CDR1 is MGHDK and CDR2 is SYGVNS in the germline V gene. The CDR3 totals 13 residues. Trimming took off 3 bases at V and 2 bases at J, with 6 bases between the two ends. This CDR3 is CASSDSFTDTQYF. CDR3 coding DNA: TGTGCCAGCAGTGACTCGTTCACAGATACGCAGTATTTT.

The CDR3 nucleotides read TGTGCCAGCAGCCAAGAGCATGACGGTGTGAACACTGAAGCTTTCTTT. Translated: CASSQEHDGVNTEAFF. The chain combines TRBV3-1 with TRBJ1-1, with D uncertain. Germline CDR1 and CDR2: LGHDT and YNNKEL (reference sequence). CDR3 length: 16 amino acids. Deletions cut 0 bases from V and 0 bases from J, with 11 bases between. The complete variable domain, with remaining parts taken from reference TRBV3-1 and TRBJ1-1, reads DTAVSQTPKYLVTQMGNDKSIKCEQNLGHDTMYWYKQDSKKFLKIMFSYNNKELIINETVPNRFSPKSPDKAHLNLHINSLELGDSAVYFCASSQEHDGVNTEAFFGQGTRLTVV.

This clonotype turned up a few times. The chain is built from TRBV5-1 and TRBJ2-2; maybe TRBD2 (6 bases). With 7 bases removed from V and 6 bases from J, the gap between germline ends came to 10 bases. The CDR3 extends over 12 amino acids. Germline V gene data show CDR1 as SGHRS and CDR2 as YFSETQ. CDR3: CASLGGPGELFF. DNA for the CDR3: TGCGCCAGCTTGGGAGGACCCGGGGAGCTGTTTTTT.

This clonotype was counted a few times. This sequence joins TRBV28 and TRBJ2-7; D remains unclear. Deletions cut 3 bases from V and 4 bases from J, with 10 bases between. The CDR3 runs 13 residues. Germline CDR1 MDHEN, CDR2 SYDVKM. CDR3 amino acids: CASSLITSYEQYF. The CDR3 DNA is TGTGCCAGCAGTTTGATCACCTCTTACGAGCAGTACTTC.

This clonotype was found many times. The rearrangement joins TRBV6-1 to TRBJ1-6; 9 nucleotides line up with TRBD1. The V segment lost 6 bases and the J segment 10 bases; nucleotides outside the gene matches: 10. In germline, CDR1 is MNHNS, CDR2 SASEGT. This CDR3 region has 15 residues. In DNA form, the CDR3 reads TGTGCCAGCAGCCCAGGGGGACAGGGCAGATCACCCCTCCACTTT. This encodes CASSPGGQGRSPLHF.

This clonotype has a count of ten or more. The chain has TRBV4-2 and TRBJ1-5, with D possibly matching TRBD1 (5 bases). The germline gives CDR1 LGHNA, CDR2 YNFKEQ. V was shortened by 1 base and J by 1 base, with 11 bases between the two germline ends. This CDR3 has 16 residues. The chain's CDR3 is CASSQVARDSNQPQHF. CDR3 nucleotides: TGTGCCAGCAGCCAAGTCGCGAGGGACAGCAATCAGCCCCAGCATTTT.

This clonotype was recorded at least ten times. The rearrangement uses TRBV20-1 and TRBJ1-1, with 7 bases fitting TRBD1. CDR1 is DFQATT and CDR2 is SNEGSKA in the germline V gene (reference sequence). This CDR3 contains 15 residues. V lost 5 bases, J lost 0 bases, and 9 bases stayed unmatched. In DNA form, the CDR3 reads TGCAGTGCTGGGACAGAGAGGGGGGTGAACACTGAAGCTTTCTTT. Translation gives CSAGTERGVNTEAFF.

This clonotype showed up many times. The chain is built from TRBV7-3 and TRBJ2-3; D remains unclear. V was trimmed by 2 bases and J by 0 bases, leaving 12 bases between them. Germline CDR1 and CDR2: SGHTA and FQGTGA. This CDR3 is 16 amino acids long. CDR3 amino acids: CASSLVSGASTDTQYF. DNA of the CDR3: TGTGCCAGCAGCTTAGTTTCAGGAGCTAGCACAGATACGCAGTATTTT.